The 14 T cell receptor beta chains below all came from one sample that was sequenced in a study of shared clonotypes between healthy human individuals. TCRdb's copy holds only in-frame clones and misses some; the assay was immunoSEQ multiplex PCR. Here the sample spans hundreds of thousands of clones, 90% to 96% being singletons. The sequenced material came from naive CD4+ T cells sorted from blood. Subset denoted: CD45RA+ positively selected. The receptors were sampled from a young woman in good health.

The CDR3 bases are TGCGCCAGCAGTCAATCCGACAGGGACCGGTACGAGCAGTACTTC. Encoded protein: CASSQSDRDRYEQYF. V gene TRBV23-1 combines with J gene TRBJ2-7, with 7 bases lining up with TRBD1. TRBV23-1 is an ORF; its function is uncertain. This CDR3 comprises 15 residues. V dropped 0 bases and J dropped 4; count of bases not matched to a gene: 6.

The chain uses TRBV15 and TRBJ2-3, with D perhaps TRBD1 (5 bases). This CDR3 region has 15 residues. Trimming cost V 3 bases and J 2 bases, with 12 bases left between them. Germline CDR1 reads LNHNV; CDR2 reads YYDKDF (reference sequence). The CDR3 bases are TGTGCCACCAGCAGCGCGTACAGGCCCACAGATACGCAGTATTTT. It translates to CATSSAYRPTDTQYF.

This sequence joins TRBV5-1 and TRBJ2-5; 9 nucleotides align to TRBD1. Judging by the DNA end, TRBJ2-7 fits better; the J call may be wrong. Germline values: CDR1 SGHRS, CDR2 YFSETQ. CDR3 size: 17 residues. The chain's CDR3 is CASSPFPSGTGLNEQYF. CDR3 coding DNA: TGCGCCAGCAGCCCGTTTCCGTCCGGGACAGGGCTTAACGAGCAGTACTTC.

This chain connects TRBV6-6 to TRBJ1-3; no reliable D call. This CDR3 is 16 amino acids long. The V end lost 4 bases, the J end lost 4 bases, and 17 bases lay between the germline ends. Germline V gene data show CDR1 as MNHNY and CDR2 as SVGAGI (reference sequence). CDR3 nucleotide sequence: TGTGCCAGCAGTTCCTCCGTCATGGGGAGAGGAAACACCATATATTTT. Translating gives CASSSSVMGRGNTIYF.

The CDR3 DNA reads as TGTGCCAGCAGTCCCTCCCCCGACAGGGGGGGCGAGCAGTACTTC. Translating it yields CASSPSPDRGGEQYF. V gene TRBV27 combines with J gene TRBJ2-7; 9 bases match TRBD1. CDR1 MNHEY and CDR2 SMNVEV come from the germline V gene (reference sequence). The V gene end was trimmed by 5 bases and the J gene end by 6 bases; junction bases not matched to a gene: 11. The CDR3 is 15 amino acids.

J is TRBJ2-2 and V is TRBV6-5, with unresolved D. Germline-derived CDR1 and CDR2 are MNHEY and SVGAGI. The CDR3 is 12 amino acids. Trimming stripped 0 bases from V and 7 bases from J, with 3 bases between. CDR3 coding DNA: TGTGCCAGCAGTTACTCGAACGGGGAGCTGTTTTTT. It specifies CASSYSNGELFF.

This clone was recorded only once. This chain uses TRBV28 with TRBJ1-1; D gene uncertain. Germline lookup yields CDR1 MDHEN and CDR2 SYDVKM. The CDR3 sequence is 11 residues long. Trimming took 6 bases from V and 8 from J, leaving 10 bases between them. In nucleotides, the CDR3 is TGTGCCAGCAGCGTACGACGGGAAGCTTTCTTT. Translated: CASSVRREAFF.

This clone has only one observation. The J gene is TRBJ2-7, the V gene TRBV5-1; perhaps TRBD2 as D (6 bases). The V gene lost 4 bases and the J gene lost 5 bases, with 22 bases spanning the gap. The CDR3 consists of 16 residues. CDR1 is SGHRS and CDR2 is YFSETQ in the germline V gene. The CDR3 DNA reads as TGCGCCAGCAGCCAAGGCAGGGACTCGGGAACGGACGAGCAGTACTTC. Protein product: CASSQGRDSGTDEQYF. Drawing the rest from reference TRBV5-1 and TRBJ2-7, the complete variable domain is KAGVTQTPRYLIKTRGQQVTLSCSPISGHRSVSWYQQTPGQGLQFLFEYFSETQRNKGNFPGRFSGRQFSNSRSEMNVSTLELGDSALYLCASSQGRDSGTDEQYFGPGTRLTVT.

V and J are TRBV5-1 and TRBJ2-5; D call uncertain. The DNA end is more similar to TRBJ2-7, so the J call may be wrong. The CDR3 loop spans 13 amino acids. Germline CDR1 SGHRS, CDR2 YFSETQ. The CDR3 spells CASSLGVSYEQYF. The CDR3 nucleotides read TGCGCCAGCAGCTTGGGGGTATCCTACGAGCAGTACTTC.

This sequence joins TRBV2 and TRBJ1-2; possible D gene TRBD1, 5 bases. The CDR3 is 12 residues long. The V and J ends lost 5 bases and 10 bases respectively, with 14 bases between them. Germline loops: CDR1 SNHLY, CDR2 FYNNEI. CDR3 sequence: CASSLSGGDYTF. DNA for the CDR3: TGTGCCAGCAGTCTCTCCGGGGGGGACTACACCTTC. Supplemented by reference TRBV2 and TRBJ1-2, the full variable domain reads EPEVTQTPSHQVTQMGQEVILRCVPISNHLYFYWYRQILGQKVEFLVSFYNNEISEKSEIFDDQFSVERPDGSNFTLKIRSTKLEDSAMYFCASSLSGGDYTFGSGTRLTVV.

This chain connects TRBV7-6 to TRBJ2-1; 13 bases match TRBD2. The CDR3 runs to 17 residues. The junction had 11 bases not matched to a gene; V was cut back by 5 bases and J by 7 bases. The V gene's germline CDR1 is SGHVS and CDR2 FNYEAQ. For the CDR3, the DNA is TGTGCCAGCAGCAGTGGACTAGCGGGAGTTCGGCGTAATGAGCAGTTCTTC. This translates into CASSSGLAGVRRNEQFF.

The V call is TRBV6-1, the J call TRBJ1-2; TRBD1 aligns across 10 bases. The CDR3 covers 15 residues. CDR1 and CDR2 (germline): MNHNS, SASEGT. With V trimmed by 4 bases and J by 4 bases, 6 bases remained unmatched. CDR3 sequence reads: CASSASGTGVYGYTF. The CDR3 nucleotides read TGTGCCAGCAGTGCATCCGGGACAGGGGTCTATGGCTACACCTTC.

The rearrangement joins TRBV27 to TRBJ2-1; TRBD2 matches at 7 bases. Germline CDR1 MNHEY, CDR2 SMNVEV (reference sequence). CDR3 length equals 16 residues. Losses at the gene ends were 7 bases for V and 5 bases for J; bases not matched to a gene: 14. The CDR3 bases are TGTGCCAGCACCCTAGTCGGGAGGTCCCACCACAATGAGCAGTTCTTC. Residues: CASTLVGRSHHNEQFF.

V is TRBV5-6 and J is TRBJ2-2; no clear D. V was shortened by 0 bases and J by 4 bases, with 4 bases between the two germline ends. This CDR3 is 13 amino acids long. The germline gives CDR1 SGHDT, CDR2 YYEEEE. CDR3 DNA sequence: TGTGCCAGCAGCTTGGGGGTCACCGGGGAGCTGTTTTTT. Protein: CASSLGVTGELFF.